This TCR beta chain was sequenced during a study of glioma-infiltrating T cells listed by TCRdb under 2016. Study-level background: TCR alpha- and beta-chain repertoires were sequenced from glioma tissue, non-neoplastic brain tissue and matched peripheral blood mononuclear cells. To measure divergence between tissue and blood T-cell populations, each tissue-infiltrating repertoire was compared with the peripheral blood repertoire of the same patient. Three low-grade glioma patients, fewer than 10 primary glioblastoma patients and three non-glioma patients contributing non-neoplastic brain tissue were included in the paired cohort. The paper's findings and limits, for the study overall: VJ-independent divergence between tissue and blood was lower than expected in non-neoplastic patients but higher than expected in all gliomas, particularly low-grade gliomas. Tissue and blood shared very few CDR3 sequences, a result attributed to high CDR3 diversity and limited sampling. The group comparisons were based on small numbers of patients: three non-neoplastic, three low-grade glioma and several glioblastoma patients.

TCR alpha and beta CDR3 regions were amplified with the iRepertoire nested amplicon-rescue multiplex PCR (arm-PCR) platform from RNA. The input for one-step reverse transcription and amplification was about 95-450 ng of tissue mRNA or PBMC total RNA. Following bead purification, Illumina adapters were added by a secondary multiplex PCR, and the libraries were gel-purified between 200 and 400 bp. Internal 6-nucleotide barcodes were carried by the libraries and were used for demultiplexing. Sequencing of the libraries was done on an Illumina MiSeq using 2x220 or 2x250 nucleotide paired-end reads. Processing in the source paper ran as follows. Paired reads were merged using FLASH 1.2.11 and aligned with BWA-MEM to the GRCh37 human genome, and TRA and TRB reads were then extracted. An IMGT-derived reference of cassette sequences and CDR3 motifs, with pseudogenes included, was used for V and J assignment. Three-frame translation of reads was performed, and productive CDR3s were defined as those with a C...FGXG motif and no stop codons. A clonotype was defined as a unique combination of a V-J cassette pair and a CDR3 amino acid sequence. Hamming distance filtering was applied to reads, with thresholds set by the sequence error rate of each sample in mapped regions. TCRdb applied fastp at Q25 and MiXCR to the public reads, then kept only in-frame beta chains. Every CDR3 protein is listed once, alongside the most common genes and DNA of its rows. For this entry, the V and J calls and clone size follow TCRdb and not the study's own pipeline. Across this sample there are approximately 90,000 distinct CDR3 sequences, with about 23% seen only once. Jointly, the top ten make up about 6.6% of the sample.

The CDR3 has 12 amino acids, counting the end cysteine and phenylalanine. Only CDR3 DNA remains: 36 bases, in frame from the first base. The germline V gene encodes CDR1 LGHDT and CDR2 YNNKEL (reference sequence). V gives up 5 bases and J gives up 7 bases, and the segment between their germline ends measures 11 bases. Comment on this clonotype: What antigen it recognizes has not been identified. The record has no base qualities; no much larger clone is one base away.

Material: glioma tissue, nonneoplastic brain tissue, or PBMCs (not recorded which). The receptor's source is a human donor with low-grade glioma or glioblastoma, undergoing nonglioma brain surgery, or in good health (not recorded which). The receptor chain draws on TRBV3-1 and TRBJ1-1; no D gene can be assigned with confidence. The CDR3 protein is CASSKVKNEAFF. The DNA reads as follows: TGTGCCAGCAGCAAAGTGAAAAATGAAGCTTTCTTT.